The clone carrying this TCR beta chain was seen a handful of times. Its antigen remains unidentified. The sample originates from a study of T cells in Graves' hyperthyroidism and ophthalmopathy. For the study at large: Peripheral blood was taken when the disease was first diagnosed, before any treatment began.

Study findings and constraints: Researchers found most expanded thyroid clonotypes above 0.001 in blood as well.

Aged 18 to 65, the patients had hyperthyroidism that was newly diagnosed and had lasted under 2 months. Amplified regions were TCR beta CDR3 sequences from RNA transcripts. The HTBI primer set served for first-round RT-PCR of the TCR CDR3. TCRdb processed the multiplex PCR reads anew with MiXCR; each CDR3 protein has one entry. Of about 770,000 distinct CDR3 sequences detected, around 20% appear once; the ten largest clones hold 16%. V trimming: 5 bases; J trimming: 4 bases; junction bases outside the gene matches: 9. The CDR3 loop spans 16 amino acids. The germline CDR1 and CDR2 sequences are MNHEY and SVGEGT.

This TCR was sampled from a woman aged 45 to 65 with Graves' hyperthyroidism that later progressed to Graves' ophthalmopathy. The chain links TRBV6-2 or TRBV6-3 to TRBJ2-1; TRBD2 matches at 9 bases. The sequenced sample consisted of blood. The CDR3 bases are TGTGCCAGCAGTGACGGGGCTAGCGGGGCATACAATGAGCAGTTCTTC. The encoded protein is CASSDGASGAYNEQFF.